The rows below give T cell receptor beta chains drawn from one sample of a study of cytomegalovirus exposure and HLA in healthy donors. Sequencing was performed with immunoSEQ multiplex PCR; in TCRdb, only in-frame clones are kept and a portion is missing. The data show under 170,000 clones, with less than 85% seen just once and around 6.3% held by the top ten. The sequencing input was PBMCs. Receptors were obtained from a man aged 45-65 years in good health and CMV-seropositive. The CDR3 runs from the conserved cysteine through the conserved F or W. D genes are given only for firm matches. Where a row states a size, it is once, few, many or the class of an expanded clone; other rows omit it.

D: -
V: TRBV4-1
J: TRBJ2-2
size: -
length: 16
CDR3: CASSLTRGGGTGELFF
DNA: TGCGCCAGCAGCCTAACCCGAGGGGGAGGGACCGGGGAGCTGTTTTTT

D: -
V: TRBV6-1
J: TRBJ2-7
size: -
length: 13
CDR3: CASTFRGSYEQYF
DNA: TGTGCCAGCACCTTCAGAGGCTCCTACGAGCAGTACTTC

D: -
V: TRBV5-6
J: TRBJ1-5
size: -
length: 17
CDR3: CASSWSGGKNSNQPQHF
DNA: TGTGCCAGCAGCTGGTCAGGAGGCAAAAATAGCAATCAGCCCCAGCATTTT

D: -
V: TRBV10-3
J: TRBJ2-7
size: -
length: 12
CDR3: CAISQGPYEQYF
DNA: TGTGCCATCAGTCAGGGCCCTTACGAGCAGTACTTC

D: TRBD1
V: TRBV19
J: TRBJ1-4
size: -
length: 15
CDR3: CASTDGQAGSEKLFF
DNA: TGTGCCAGTACCGACGGACAGGCGGGTAGTGAAAAACTGTTTTTT

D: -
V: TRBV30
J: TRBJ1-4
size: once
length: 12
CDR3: CAWSGRSEKLFF
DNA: TGTGCCTGGAGTGGAAGGAGTGAAAAACTGTTTTTT

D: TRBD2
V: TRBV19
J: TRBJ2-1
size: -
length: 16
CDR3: CASSPSPGGDHNEQFF
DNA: TGTGCCAGTAGCCCGTCCCCGGGAGGCGACCACAATGAGCAGTTCTTC

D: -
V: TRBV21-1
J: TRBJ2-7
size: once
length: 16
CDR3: CASSKRSGSCPNEQYF
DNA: TGTGCCAGCAGCAAAAGGAGCGGTAGTTGCCCTAACGAGCAGTACTTC

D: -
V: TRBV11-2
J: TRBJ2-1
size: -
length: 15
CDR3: CASSLAESSYNEQFF
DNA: TGTGCCAGCAGCTTAGCGGAGAGCTCCTACAATGAGCAGTTCTTC

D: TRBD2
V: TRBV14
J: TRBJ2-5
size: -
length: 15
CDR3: CASSQVLAGVQTQYF
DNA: TGTGCCAGCAGCCAAGTGCTAGCGGGAGTACAGACCCAGTACTTC

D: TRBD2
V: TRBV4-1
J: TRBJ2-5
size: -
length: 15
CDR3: CASSHFSGRGETQYF
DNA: TGCGCCAGCAGCCACTTTAGCGGGAGAGGAGAGACCCAGTACTTC

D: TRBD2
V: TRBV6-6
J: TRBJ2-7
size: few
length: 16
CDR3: CASSYSAGRFSYEQYF
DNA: TGTGCCAGCAGTTACTCAGCGGGACGTTTCTCCTACGAGCAGTACTTC

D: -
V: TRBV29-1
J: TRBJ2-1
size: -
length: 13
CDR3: CSVVDPRLNEQFF
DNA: TGCAGCGTTGTTGATCCTAGGCTCAATGAGCAGTTCTTC